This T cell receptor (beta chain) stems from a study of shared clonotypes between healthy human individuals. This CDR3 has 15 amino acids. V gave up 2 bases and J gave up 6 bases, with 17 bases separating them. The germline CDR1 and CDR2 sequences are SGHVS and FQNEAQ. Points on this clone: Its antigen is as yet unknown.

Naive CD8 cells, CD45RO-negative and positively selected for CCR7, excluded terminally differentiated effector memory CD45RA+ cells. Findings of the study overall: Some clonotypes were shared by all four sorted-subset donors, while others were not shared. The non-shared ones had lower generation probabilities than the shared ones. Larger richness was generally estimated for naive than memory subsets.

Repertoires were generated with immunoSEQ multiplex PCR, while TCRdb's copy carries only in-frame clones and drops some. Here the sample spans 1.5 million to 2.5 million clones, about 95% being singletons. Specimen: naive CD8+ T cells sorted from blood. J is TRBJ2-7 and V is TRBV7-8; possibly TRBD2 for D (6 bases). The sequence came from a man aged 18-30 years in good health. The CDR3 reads CASSLLRGKLGEQYF. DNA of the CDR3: TGTGCCAGCAGCTTACTCCGGGGGAAATTGGGCGAGCAGTACTTC.